Following are 20 T cell receptor beta chains from one sample sequenced in a study of blood T cell repertoires in COVID-19. TCRdb's table, derived via immunoSEQ multiplex PCR, lists solely in-frame clones and lacks some. The sample holds more than 85,000 clones, 84% seen once. Sequenced sample: peripheral blood. Source of these receptors: a man between 60 and 75 years old with acute or convalescent COVID-19.

This sequence joins TRBV28 and TRBJ2-1; 9 bases fit TRBD1. Looked up from germline, CDR1 is MDHEN and CDR2 is SYDVKM. V shed 6 bases, J shed 3 bases, and the junction held 6 bases outside the gene matches. The CDR3 loop spans 15 amino acids. The CDR3 region is CASSSGQGLYNEQFF. The CDR3 bases are TGTGCCAGCAGCTCCGGACAGGGGCTCTACAATGAGCAGTTCTTC.

This chain connects TRBV28 to TRBJ1-5; 7 bases are a match to TRBD1. The CDR3 runs to 15 residues. Germline V gives CDR1 MDHEN, CDR2 SYDVKM. The V and J ends lost 4 bases and 7 bases, in that order; junction bases with no gene match: 10. CDR3 protein: CASSSPSQGVQPQHF. The CDR3 region has the DNA TGTGCCAGCAGTTCGCCCTCGCAGGGGGTACAGCCCCAGCATTTT.

The chain combines TRBV5-4 with TRBJ2-5, with 8 bases aligning to TRBD2. The length of the CDR3 is 17 residues. The junction had 7 bases not matched to a gene; V was cut back by 0 bases and J by 0 bases. CDR1 is SGHNT and CDR2 is YYREEE in the germline V gene (reference sequence). The CDR3 loop is CASSLVGGASHQETQYF. CDR3 DNA: TGTGCCAGCAGCTTGGTCGGGGGGGCCTCCCACCAAGAGACCCAGTACTTC.

This chain links TRBV7-2 with TRBJ2-7; 9 nucleotides agree with TRBD1. CDR1 is SGHTA, CDR2 FQGNSA, per germline. The V segment lost 3 bases and the J segment 3 bases; nucleotides outside the gene matches: 6. The CDR3 sequence is 15 residues long. This CDR3 reads CASSFRGTGSYEQYF. Written as DNA, the CDR3 is TGTGCCAGCAGCTTCCGCGGGACAGGGAGCTACGAGCAGTACTTC.

The rearrangement uses TRBV5-8 and TRBJ2-7; 8 positions match TRBD1. This CDR3 is built from 13 residues. V lost 7 bases to trimming and J lost 6 bases; unmatched junction nucleotides: 9. Germline values: CDR1 SGHTS, CDR2 YDEGEE. Written as DNA, the CDR3 is TGTGCCAGCCGAGGACAGGGATGGGGCGAGCAGTACTTC. Encoded protein: CASRGQGWGEQYF. The whole variable domain, remainder taken from reference TRBV5-8 and TRBJ2-7, is EAGVTQSPTHLIKTRGQQATLRCSPISGHTSVYWYQQALGLGLQFLLWYDEGEERNRGNFPPRFSGRQFPNYSSELNVNALELEDSALYLCASRGQGWGEQYFGPGTRLTVT.

The rearrangement links TRBV5-6 to TRBJ1-1; possible D gene TRBD1, 5 bases. V gave up 0 bases and J gave up 1 base, with 10 bases separating them. CDR1 and CDR2 from the germline V gene are SGHDT and YYEEEE. The CDR3 runs 15 residues. The CDR3 region is CASSLEGFGNTEAFF. Written as DNA, the CDR3 is TGTGCCAGCAGCTTGGAGGGGTTCGGGAACACTGAAGCTTTCTTT.

This chain links TRBV16 with TRBJ1-5, with D uncertain. Trimming removed 4 bases from V and 0 bases from J, with 4 bases in between. The CDR3 covers 13 residues. Germline V lookup: CDR1 KGHSY, CDR2 FQNENV. CDR3 bases: TGTGCCAGCAGCCCCCGTAGCAATCAGCCCCAGCATTTT. Translation gives CASSPRSNQPQHF. The complete variable domain, with remaining parts taken from reference TRBV16 and TRBJ1-5, reads GEEVAQTPKHLVRGEGQKAKLYCAPIKGHSYVFWYQQVLKNEFKFLISFQNENVFDETGMPKERFSAKCLPNSPCSLEIQATKLEDSAVYFCASSPRSNQPQHFGDGTRLSIL.

The genes are TRBV15 and TRBJ1-5; D not certain. V gave up 0 bases and J gave up 1 base, with 7 bases separating them. The germline V gene encodes CDR1 LNHNV and CDR2 YYDKDF (reference sequence). The CDR3 is made up of 15 amino acids. CDR3 protein: CATSRDMRSNQPQHF. The CDR3 nucleotides are TGTGCCACCAGCAGAGATATGCGCAGCAATCAGCCCCAGCATTTT. Combining the CDR3 with reference TRBV15 and TRBJ1-5 gives the whole variable domain DAMVIQNPRYQVTQFGKPVTLSCSQTLNHNVMYWYQQKSSQAPKLLFHYYDKDFNNEADTPDNFQSRRPNTSFCFLDIRSPGLGDTAMYLCATSRDMRSNQPQHFGDGTRLSIL.

The chain couples TRBV27 to TRBJ1-5; the D gene is possibly TRBD1 (5 bases). CDR3 length: 14 residues. V lost 9 bases, J lost 2 bases, and 14 bases lay in between. Germline V gene sequence: CDR1 MNHEY, CDR2 SMNVEV (reference sequence). The CDR3 loop reads CARLSVRGNQPQHF. As DNA, the CDR3 is TGTGCCAGGTTGAGCGTCAGGGGCAATCAGCCCCAGCATTTT.

V usage is TRBV7-9 and J usage is TRBJ1-4, with D possibly TRBD1 on 6 matching bases. In germline, CDR1 is SEHNR, CDR2 FQNEAQ (reference sequence). Deletions cut 5 bases from V and 1 base from J, with 11 bases between. The CDR3 covers 15 residues. This CDR3 reads CASSPDSRTNEKLFF. The CDR3 nucleotides read TGTGCCAGCAGCCCGGACAGCCGAACTAATGAAAAACTGTTTTTT.

The V gene is TRBV30, the J gene TRBJ1-4; a possible D gene is TRBD1 (5 bases). CDR3 length equals 13 residues. Germline lookup yields CDR1 GTSNPN and CDR2 SVGIG (reference sequence). V lost 1 base to trimming and J lost 8 bases, with 11 bases between them. The CDR3 bases are TGTGCCTGGAGTGCTGGGGCGAAGGAAAAACTGTTTTTT. Translation: CAWSAGAKEKLFF.

The chain carries TRBV4-1 and TRBJ1-4, with unresolved D. Germline V gene lookup returns CDR1 MGHRA and CDR2 YSYEKL. The CDR3 has 16 amino acids. The V end was cut by 1 base, the J end by 4 bases, with 13 bases between. This CDR3 reads CASSQVYPAINEKLFF. CDR3 bases: TGCGCCAGCAGCCAAGTTTACCCAGCGATTAATGAAAAACTGTTTTTT.

The chain links TRBV19 to TRBJ1-5, with unresolved D. V was clipped by 6 bases and J by 1 base, with 22 bases between them. The V gene's germline CDR1 is LNHDA and CDR2 SQIVND (reference sequence). The CDR3 runs to 18 residues. CDR3 amino acids: CASSDTPRGVKSNQPQHF. The CDR3 region has the DNA TGTGCCAGTAGCGATACCCCGCGGGGTGTCAAGAGCAATCAGCCCCAGCATTTT.

The chain uses TRBV4-3 and TRBJ2-7; D perhaps matches TRBD1 (7 bases). CDR3 length: 16 amino acids. From germline, CDR1 is LGHNA and CDR2 YSLEER. V was clipped by 1 base and J by 4 bases, with 17 bases between them. The CDR3 coding sequence is TGCGCCAGCAGCCAAGGGAGGGGGCACCCCCTATACGAGCAGTACTTC. Translating it yields CASSQGRGHPLYEQYF.

The chain couples TRBV15 to TRBJ1-2; D is ambiguous. The germline gives CDR1 LNHNV, CDR2 YYDKDF (reference sequence). Trimming removed 0 bases from V and 1 base from J, with 6 bases in between. The CDR3 is 14 amino acids. DNA for the CDR3: TGTGCCACCAGCAGAGATATCCTTAACTATGGCTACACCTTC. It encodes CATSRDILNYGYTF.

The chain has TRBV20-1 and TRBJ1-6; D is possibly TRBD1 (5 bases). This CDR3 is built from 14 residues. V lost 3 bases and J lost 8, with 14 bases in between. Germline CDR1 reads DFQATT; CDR2 reads SNEGSKA (reference sequence). CDR3 protein: CSASKPGRDSPLHF. CDR3 DNA: TGCAGTGCTAGTAAACCAGGGAGGGATTCACCCCTCCACTTT.

This chain connects TRBV28 to TRBJ2-1; maybe TRBD2 (6 bases). There are 16 residues in the CDR3. V lost 8 bases and J 1 base, leaving 18 bases between the germline ends. The germline V gene encodes CDR1 MDHEN and CDR2 SYDVKM. CDR3 in amino acids: CASQSFSAGSYNEQFF. CDR3 nucleotide sequence: TGTGCCAGCCAGTCTTTTAGCGCGGGGTCCTACAATGAGCAGTTCTTC. Combining the CDR3 with reference TRBV28 and TRBJ2-1 gives the whole variable domain DVKVTQSSRYLVKRTGEKVFLECVQDMDHENMFWYRQDPGLGLRLIYFSYDVKMKEKGDIPEGYSVSREKKERFSLILESASTNQTSMYLCASQSFSAGSYNEQFFGPGTRLTVL.

J is TRBJ1-1 and V is TRBV18; D is unclear. Per germline, CDR1 KGHSH and CDR2 LQKENI. The V end was cut by 10 bases, the J end by 8 bases, with 20 bases between. CDR3 length: 13 amino acids. CDR3 protein: CATGDMMSLEAFF. Here the CDR3 DNA reads TGTGCCACCGGGGATATGATGAGTCTAGAAGCTTTCTTT.

The rearrangement links TRBV5-6 to TRBJ2-5; 7 bases fit TRBD2. This CDR3 has 14 amino acids. V lost 5 bases, J lost 2 bases, and 6 bases stayed unmatched. From germline, CDR1 is SGHDT and CDR2 YYEEEE. In nucleotides, the CDR3 is TGTGCCAGCAGGGGAGCGGGGAAGCAAGAGACCCAGTACTTC. It translates to CASRGAGKQETQYF.

J is TRBJ1-5 and V is TRBV6-5; D gene ambiguous. CDR3 size: 14 residues. Between the trimmed V and J ends, which lost 10 bases and 4 bases, there was a span of 17 bases. Germline loops: CDR1 MNHEY, CDR2 SVGAGI. This CDR3 is CATRMRAENQPQHF. DNA for the CDR3: TGTGCCACCCGTATGCGGGCGGAGAATCAGCCCCAGCATTTT.